This paragraph covers one T cell receptor beta chain sequence. The CDR3 covers 14 residues. Germline V gene data show CDR1 as SGDLS and CDR2 as YYNGEE. The V and J ends lost 0 bases and 9 bases respectively, with 13 bases between them. In the original analysis: Amplification with reference gene primers provided the estimates of nucleated cell counts. TCRdb's copy holds only in-frame clones and misses some; the assay was immunoSEQ multiplex PCR. V and J calls and clone size follow that table, whereas D and trimming were derived from the DNA. Of under 150,000 clones listed, over 75% are singletons. The entry originates in a study of blood T cell repertoires in COVID-19. Whole-study context: Spain, Italy and the United States supplied samples that represented acute and convalescent COVID-19. The cDNA or gDNA used as material had been derived from T cells, B-cell-depleted T cells, or PBMCs.

The chain carries TRBV9 and TRBJ2-4; tentatively, D is TRBD2 (5 bases). The TCR comes from a man aged 50 to 59 with acute or convalescent COVID-19. Sequenced input: peripheral blood. The CDR3, as DNA: TGTGCCAGCAGCGTAGCCCAGCGGTGGGGCATTCAGTACTTC. This gives the protein CASSVAQRWGIQYF.